Following are 25 T cell receptor beta chains from one sample sequenced in a study of sequential checkpoint blockade in melanoma. Treatment noted: randomized to nivolumab then ipilimumab (arm A) or the reverse (arm B). TCRdb's table, derived via immunoSEQ multiplex PCR, lists solely in-frame clones and lacks some. The sample includes fewer than 25,000 clones, around 80% of them seen just once. The source material was CD8+ T cells sorted from blood (inferred from file names), sampled from a patient given nivolumab and ipilimumab in sequence. These receptors were obtained from a human donor with melanoma.

The genes are TRBV27 and TRBJ1-5; 8 nucleotides agree with TRBD1. The V gene's germline CDR1 is MNHEY and CDR2 SMNVEV (reference sequence). The length of the CDR3 is 14 residues. The ends lost 4 bases at V and 5 bases at J; junction bases unmatched: 4. For the CDR3, the DNA is TGTGCCAGCAGTTACACAGGGGGGGATCAGCCCCAGCATTTT. Translation gives CASSYTGGDQPQHF.

The table lists this clone with a count of one. The chain combines TRBV9 with TRBJ1-2, with D unclear. The germline CDR1 and CDR2 sequences are SGDLS and YYNGEE. Trimming pared 0 bases from V and 2 bases from J, leaving 11 bases between. The CDR3 contains 15 residues. Here the CDR3 DNA reads TGTGCCAGCAGCGTAGCCCCAGATACCAACTATGGCTACACCTTC. Translated, it gives CASSVAPDTNYGYTF.

The V call is TRBV6-5, the J call TRBJ1-5; D is perhaps TRBD1 (6 bases). CDR1 MNHEY and CDR2 SVGAGI come from the germline V gene. Trimming removed 0 bases from V and 6 bases from J, with 12 bases in between. This CDR3 has 15 amino acids. The CDR3 is CASSYSRGGGQPQHF. DNA for the CDR3: TGTGCCAGCAGTTACTCTCGGGGAGGGGGTCAGCCCCAGCATTTT.

This chain links TRBV6-5 with TRBJ2-5; D possibly corresponds to TRBD1 (6 bases). The CDR3 loop spans 15 amino acids. V lost 5 bases and J lost 3, with 16 bases in between. The V gene's germline CDR1 is MNHEY and CDR2 SVGAGI. The CDR3 spells CASSRLDRAKETQYF. The DNA of the CDR3 is TGTGCCAGCAGTCGGCTGGACAGAGCTAAAGAGACCCAGTACTTC.

The V and J genes are TRBV27 and TRBJ2-5; 9 bases align to TRBD2. V dropped 1 base and J dropped 5; count of bases not matched to a gene: 8. CDR3 length equals 16 residues. Per germline, CDR1 MNHEY and CDR2 SMNVEV (reference sequence). CDR3 in DNA: TGTGCCAGCAGTTTATTGCGGCGGGGGGGCGCCGAGACCCAGTACTTC. It translates to CASSLLRRGGAETQYF.

The gene calls are TRBV27 and TRBJ2-1; D gene uncertain. Trimming left V 1 base short and J 2 bases short, with 12 bases between. CDR1 MNHEY and CDR2 SMNVEV come from the germline V gene (reference sequence). The CDR3 runs 16 residues. This chain's CDR3 is CASSLFSDVAYNEQFF. The CDR3 nucleotides read TGTGCCAGCAGTTTATTCAGCGATGTGGCCTACAATGAGCAGTTCTTC.

With respect to this clone: The germline gene is not matched at one end of the junction; a read error may be the cause. This chain joins TRBV30 and TRBJ2-5, with TRBD1 identical over 11 bases. CDR1 is GTSNPN, CDR2 SVGIG, per germline (reference sequence). The CDR3 is 14 amino acids. CDR3 in DNA: TGTGCCTGGAGTCCCCGGACAGGGGGCTACGAGCAGCACTTC. It specifies CAWSPRTGGYEQHF.

The chain recombines TRBV5-6 with TRBJ2-2; the D gene is possibly TRBD1 (6 bases). Germline CDR1 and CDR2: SGHDT and YYEEEE. This CDR3 has 14 amino acids. Trimming removed 0 bases at V and 3 bases at J, with 6 bases between. As DNA, the CDR3 is TGTGCCAGCAGCTTGGGACAGGACACCGGGGAGCTGTTTTTT. Translated, it gives CASSLGQDTGELFF. Full variable domain (outside the CDR3, taken from reference TRBV5-6 and TRBJ2-2): DAGVTQSPTHLIKTRGQQVTLRCSPKSGHDTVSWYQQALGQGPQFIFQYYEEEERQRGNFPDRFSGHQFPNYSSELNVNALLLGDSALYLCASSLGQDTGELFFGEGSRLTVL.

CDR3 protein: CASSSGTGVYEQYF. CDR3 sequence (DNA): TGTGCCAGCAGTTCCGGGACAGGGGTCTACGAGCAGTACTTC. The chain has TRBV7-8 and TRBJ2-5; 10 bases align to TRBD1. The end of the DNA fits TRBJ2-7 better, so the J call may be wrong. Germline values: CDR1 SGHVS, CDR2 FQNEAQ. The CDR3 consists of 14 residues.

This chain links TRBV11-2 with TRBJ2-7; D uncertain. CDR3 size: 12 residues. Trimming stripped 2 bases from V and 2 bases from J, with 4 bases between. In germline, CDR1 is SGHAT, CDR2 FQNNGV. The CDR3 sequence: CASSLLPYEQYF. The CDR3 DNA reads TGTGCCAGCAGCTTACTCCCCTACGAGCAGTACTTC. The whole variable domain, remainder taken from reference TRBV11-2 and TRBJ2-7, is EAGVAQSPRYKIIEKRQSVAFWCNPISGHATLYWYQQILGQGPKLLIQFQNNGVVDDSQLPKDRFSAERLKGVDSTLKIQPAKLEDSAVYLCASSLLPYEQYFGPGTRLTVT.

V and J are TRBV28 and TRBJ1-1; TRBD1 matches 9 bases. V trimming: 5 bases; J trimming: 8 bases; junction bases outside the gene matches: 15. There are 16 residues in the CDR3. Germline V gives CDR1 MDHEN, CDR2 SYDVKM. DNA of the CDR3: TGTGCCAGCAGTCCCCTCGTCCGGGACAGGGTCCTAGAAGCTTTCTTT. This codes for CASSPLVRDRVLEAFF.

This clone has only one observation. A junction end diverges from the germline sequence, so it may reflect a read error. The rearrangement joins TRBV7-7 to TRBJ2-7, with TRBD1 matching 10 bases. CDR3 length equals 15 residues. CDR1 is SSHAT and CDR2 is FNYEAQ in the germline V gene (reference sequence). CDR3 protein: CASSLSGTGDFEQYF. CDR3 coding DNA: TGTGCTAGCAGCTTAAGCGGGACAGGGGATTTCGAGCAGTACTTC.

This sequence joins TRBV10-3 and TRBJ1-5; TRBD1 matches at 7 bases. V dropped 3 bases and J dropped 4; count of bases not matched to a gene: 6. The CDR3 extends over 15 amino acids. Germline CDR1 ENHRY, CDR2 SYGVKD. Here the CDR3 reads CAISDVTGWNQPQHF. The CDR3 bases are TGTGCCATCAGTGATGTGACAGGGTGGAATCAGCCCCAGCATTTT.

This clone is a singleton in its sample. V and J are TRBV6-4 and TRBJ2-5, with 9 bases matching TRBD2. The germline V gene has CDR1 MRHNA and CDR2 SNTAGT. The CDR3 has 15 amino acids. Trimming took 3 bases from V and 0 from J; bases not matched to a gene: 2. The CDR3 region is CASSESSGNQETQYF. The CDR3 coding sequence is TGTGCCAGCAGTGAGTCTAGCGGGAACCAAGAGACCCAGTACTTC.

The rearrangement links TRBV4-1 to TRBJ2-1, with 11 bases identical to TRBD1. J lost 4 bases, V lost 6 bases, and 5 bases had no gene match. CDR1 and CDR2 from the germline V gene are MGHRA and YSYEKL. The CDR3 has 15 amino acids. CDR3 nucleotides: TGCGCCAGCAGGTGGGGACAGGGGGATTACAATGAGCAGTTCTTC. Its protein is CASRWGQGDYNEQFF.

The CDR3 protein is CASSLLDYYNEQFF. The CDR3 bases are TGTGCCAGCAGCTTACTGGACTATTACAATGAGCAGTTCTTC. V is TRBV7-2 and J is TRBJ2-1, with a possible D match to TRBD2 (6 bases). Germline V gives CDR1 SGHTA, CDR2 FQGNSA. The CDR3 is made up of 14 amino acids. Trimming pared 2 bases from V and 4 bases from J, leaving 9 bases between.

Note on this clone: The same CDR3 arises from other DNA sequences in this sample as well. The rearrangement uses TRBV27 and TRBJ2-7, with D tentatively TRBD1 (5 bases). The V end was cut by 3 bases, the J end by 3 bases, with 9 bases between. The germline V gene encodes CDR1 MNHEY and CDR2 SMNVEV (reference sequence). This CDR3 is 13 amino acids long. The CDR3 sequence: CASSFGAIYEQYF. In DNA form, the CDR3 reads TGTGCCAGCAGTTTTGGGGCCATCTACGAGCAGTACTTC.

This chain joins TRBV29-1 and TRBJ2-2, with TRBD1 matching 8 bases. Germline V gene lookup returns CDR1 SQVTM and CDR2 ANQGSEA. This CDR3 contains 15 residues. V dropped 0 bases and J dropped 6; count of bases not matched to a gene: 6. As DNA, the CDR3 is TGCAGCGTTGAAGATATACAGGGGGTCCCCGGGGAGCTGTTTTTT. It translates to CSVEDIQGVPGELFF.

The chain joins TRBV4-1 to TRBJ2-1, with a possible D match to TRBD1 (5 bases). V shed 2 bases and J shed 5 bases, with 16 bases lying between them. The CDR3 runs 16 residues. Germline V gene lookup returns CDR1 MGHRA and CDR2 YSYEKL. This chain's CDR3 is CASSQYPGLGDNEQFF. For the CDR3, the DNA is TGCGCCAGCAGCCAATATCCGGGTTTAGGGGACAATGAGCAGTTCTTC.

The rearrangement joins TRBV9 to TRBJ2-3, with 7 bases matching TRBD2. The CDR3 is 17 residues long. Germline CDR1 reads SGDLS; CDR2 reads YYNGEE. Trimming removed 3 bases from V and 2 bases from J; junction bases left unmatched: 12. The CDR3 DNA reads as TGTGCCAGCAGCGCCCAGCCACGGGACTACTTCACAGATACGCAGTATTTT. Encoded protein: CASSAQPRDYFTDTQYF. Supplemented by reference TRBV9 and TRBJ2-3, the full variable domain reads DSGVTQTPKHLITATGQRVTLRCSPRSGDLSVYWYQQSLDQGLQFLIQYYNGEERAKGNILERFSAQQFPDLHSELNLSSLELGDSALYFCASSAQPRDYFTDTQYFGPGTRLTVL.

J is TRBJ1-6 and V is TRBV27; 7 bases fit TRBD1. The CDR3 runs to 14 residues. In germline, CDR1 is MNHEY, CDR2 SMNVEV (reference sequence). V trimming: 5 bases; J trimming: 9 bases; junction bases outside the gene matches: 7. Here the CDR3 reads CASSPLTGSSPLHF. The CDR3 DNA reads TGTGCCAGCAGTCCATTGACAGGGAGTTCACCCCTCCACTTT.

The chain combines TRBV27 with TRBJ1-6; D possibly corresponds to TRBD1 (5 bases). V lost 3 bases to trimming and J lost 6 bases, with 12 bases between them. This CDR3 region has 15 residues. Germline values: CDR1 MNHEY, CDR2 SMNVEV (reference sequence). The CDR3, as DNA: TGTGCCAGCAGTTTGTCGGGGGGGAGTAATTCACCCCTCCACTTT. Protein sequence: CASSLSGGSNSPLHF.

The V gene is TRBV4-2, the J gene TRBJ2-7; maybe TRBD2 (5 bases). V was cut by 4 bases and J by 2 bases, with 15 bases left in between. CDR3 length: 15 residues. Germline V gene data show CDR1 as LGHNA and CDR2 as YNFKEQ. The CDR3, as DNA: TGTGCCAGCAGCCTTGGTTCCGGGGTCGCCTACGAGCAGTACTTC. It yields the protein CASSLGSGVAYEQYF.

The V call is TRBV4-1, the J call TRBJ1-4, with 8 bases fitting TRBD1. This CDR3 comprises 15 residues. The germline V gene encodes CDR1 MGHRA and CDR2 YSYEKL. V lost 3 bases and J lost 6; bases outside the gene matches: 6. CDR3 DNA sequence: TGCGCCAGCAGCCATACAGGGGGGTCGGATGAAAAACTGTTTTTT. As protein: CASSHTGGSDEKLFF.

This clone was seen only a few times. V usage is TRBV28 and J usage is TRBJ1-1; D gene uncertain. CDR3 size: 14 residues. The germline CDR1 and CDR2 sequences are MDHEN and SYDVKM. V was clipped by 7 bases and J by 4 bases, with 16 bases between them. The CDR3: CASTQWRVSTEAFF. The CDR3 nucleotides are TGTGCCAGCACTCAATGGAGGGTGAGCACTGAAGCTTTCTTT. Complete variable domain (other parts from reference TRBV28 and TRBJ1-1): DVKVTQSSRYLVKRTGEKVFLECVQDMDHENMFWYRQDPGLGLRLIYFSYDVKMKEKGDIPEGYSVSREKKERFSLILESASTNQTSMYLCASTQWRVSTEAFFGQGTRLTVV.